The present entry profiles one T cell receptor (beta chain) with its context. This entry is derived from a study of blood T cell repertoires in COVID-19. Living in 24 US areas, the participants were between roughly 18 and 90 years of age. Recovered status in Cohort 3 required two negative PCRs, clearance, or symptom resolution. The CDR3 has 13 residues. Losses at the gene ends were 2 bases for V and 3 bases for J; bases not matched to a gene: 3. Germline lookup yields CDR1 GTSNPN and CDR2 SVGIG (reference sequence). Authors' processing steps: The authors estimated nucleated cell counts from reference gene primer amplification. Libraries were prepared by immunoSEQ multiplex PCR; TCRdb keeps only in-frame clonotypes and omits some of them. V and J calls plus clone size are reproduced from that table; the DNA served to infer D and trimming. There are over 200,000 clones in the sample; about 89% occur only once, and 8% to 10% lies in the top ten.

Sequences were obtained from PBMCs or T cells enriched from blood (not recorded which). The receptor's source is a man aged 35-49 years who had recovered from COVID-19. This chain joins TRBV30 and TRBJ2-5; 7 positions agree with TRBD1. The CDR3 sequence is CAWSQGTEETQYF. CDR3 in DNA: TGTGCCTGGAGTCAGGGGACAGAAGAGACCCAGTACTTC.